The 25 T cell receptor beta chains reported below all come from one sample, sequenced in a study of control samples from healthy donors and cancer patients. Sequenced by immunoSEQ multiplex PCR; TCRdb stores in-frame clones only, minus some. The sample lists about 5,500 clones, approximately 72% seen once, with 5.5% to 7.5% in the top ten. Sequencing was carried out using formalin-fixed, paraffin-embedded tissue. Receptor source: a male donor with melanoma.

The CDR3 DNA reads as TGTGCCACGGGAGGGCCGGGCGGAAACACCATATATTTT. It yields the protein CATGGPGGNTIYF. The chain couples TRBV19 to TRBJ1-3; the D is unclear. The CDR3 covers 13 residues. Deletions cut 10 bases from V and 4 bases from J, with 14 bases between. Per the germline V gene, CDR1 is LNHDA and CDR2 is SQIVND (reference sequence).

The chain combines TRBV24-1 with TRBJ1-2; 9 bases fit TRBD1. The CDR3 contains 16 residues. Looked up from germline, CDR1 is KGHDR and CDR2 is SFDVKD. Trimming took 5 bases from V and 8 from J; bases not matched to a gene: 14. The CDR3, as DNA: TGTGCCACCAGTGCATCTCGGGACAGGGAAATAGAAGGCTACACCTTC. Translation: CATSASRDREIEGYTF.

The chain joins TRBV20-1 to TRBJ2-7; the D is unclear. With 1 base removed from V and 8 bases from J, the gap between germline ends came to 9 bases. The CDR3 extends over 11 amino acids. Per the germline V gene, CDR1 is DFQATT and CDR2 is SNEGSKA (reference sequence). Here the CDR3 DNA reads TGCAGTGCTAGAGTCGGAGTTCAGCAGTACTTC. This codes for CSARVGVQQYF.

This clone has just a few counts. Germline is not matched at one junction end, which may reflect a read error. The genes are TRBV5-1 and TRBJ2-3; a weak D match, TRBD1 (6 bases). The germline V gene encodes CDR1 SGHRS and CDR2 YFSETQ. This CDR3 is built from 11 residues. CDR3 amino acids: CASSLEGGRSF. The CDR3 DNA reads TGCGCCAGCAGCCTCGAAGGGGGACGGTCTTTT. The full variable domain, in which reference TRBV5-1 and TRBJ2-3 provide the parts outside the CDR3, is KAGVTQTPRYLIKTRGQQVTLSCSPISGHRSVSWYQQTPGQGLQFLFEYFSETQRNKGNFPGRFSGRQFSNSRSEMNVSTLELGDSALYLCASSLEGGRSFGPGTRLTVL.

This chain links TRBV7-9 with TRBJ2-5, with a tentative D call TRBD2 (6 bases). Trimming removed 3 bases at V and 1 base at J, with 12 bases between. The CDR3 length is 15 residues. CDR1 and CDR2 (germline): SEHNR, FQNEAQ (reference sequence). CDR3 in amino acids: CASSFSGLGQETQYF. CDR3 in DNA: TGTGCCAGCAGCTTCTCGGGACTCGGCCAAGAGACCCAGTACTTC.

The chain's CDR3 is CASSYSGGALGTEAFF. The CDR3 bases are TGTGCCAGCAGTTACTCGGGGGGGGCCCTGGGGACTGAAGCTTTCTTT. This rearrangement joins TRBV6-5 to TRBJ1-1; D might be TRBD1 (6 bases). V lost 0 bases and J 5 bases, leaving 16 bases between the germline ends. From germline, CDR1 is MNHEY and CDR2 SVGAGI. CDR3 length: 16 residues.

This sequence joins TRBV29-1 and TRBJ1-2; possible D gene TRBD1, 5 bases. V was clipped by 3 bases and J by 7 bases, with 15 bases between them. Germline V CDR1 and CDR2: SQVTM, ANQGSEA. The length of the CDR3 is 13 residues. The CDR3: CSVETVVSPGYTF. CDR3 in DNA: TGCAGCGTTGAGACAGTAGTCTCGCCTGGCTACACCTTC.

The chain recombines TRBV5-1 with TRBJ1-6; D gene uncertain. The CDR3 length is 12 residues. Trimming stripped 5 bases from V and 10 bases from J, with 10 bases between. CDR1 and CDR2 from the germline V gene are SGHRS and YFSETQ. CDR3 nucleotide sequence: TGCGCCAGCAGAGTAGAGGGCTCACCCCTCCACTTT. Protein: CASRVEGSPLHF.

As regards this clone: Additional DNA sequences in this sample encode the identical CDR3. This chain uses TRBV4-1 with TRBJ2-2, with D perhaps matching TRBD1 or TRBD2 (5 bases each). The CDR3 is made up of 15 amino acids. The germline CDR1 and CDR2 sequences are MGHRA and YSYEKL. Trimming left V 8 bases short and J 0 bases short, with 13 bases between. As DNA, the CDR3 is TGCGCCAGCGCTGGGACCCAATCGAACACCGGGGAGCTGTTTTTT. Translation gives CASAGTQSNTGELFF.

The V call is TRBV7-8, the J call TRBJ2-5; TRBD1 agrees at 7 bases. Germline V CDR1 and CDR2: SGHVS, FQNEAQ. This CDR3 is built from 16 residues. J lost 2 bases, V lost 1 base, and 7 bases had no gene match. This chain's CDR3 is CASSLGRAQGQETQYF. CDR3 in DNA: TGTGCCAGCAGCTTAGGAAGGGCACAGGGGCAAGAGACCCAGTACTTC.

The CDR3 region is CASRAGGGTDTQYF. DNA of the CDR3: TGTGCCAGCAGGGCGGGAGGAGGCACAGATACGCAGTATTTT. The chain recombines TRBV7-3 with TRBJ2-3; 8 bases align to TRBD2. Germline values: CDR1 SGHTA, CDR2 FQGTGA. This CDR3 has 14 residues. Trimming at V came to 6 bases and at J to 1 base, leaving 3 bases not matched to a gene.

The chain joins TRBV6-5 to TRBJ2-1, with D tentatively TRBD2 (7 bases). The CDR3 is 13 amino acids. V lost 8 bases to trimming and J lost 9 bases, with 17 bases between them. Germline CDR1 is MNHEY and CDR2 is SVGAGI. The CDR3 here is CASGTTWEGEQFF. The CDR3 bases are TGTGCCAGCGGGACAACGTGGGAGGGTGAGCAGTTCTTC.

This chain connects TRBV9 to TRBJ1-1; 9 bases fit TRBD1. Trimming removed 4 bases from V and 4 bases from J; junction bases left unmatched: 8. There are 15 residues in the CDR3. Germline V gene sequence: CDR1 SGDLS, CDR2 YYNGEE. The CDR3 reads CASSPQGARSTEAFF. CDR3 in DNA: TGTGCCAGCAGCCCACAGGGGGCGCGTTCCACTGAAGCTTTCTTT.

V and J are TRBV29-1 and TRBJ2-2; 10 bases map to TRBD2. With 7 bases clipped from V and 6 bases from J, the junction kept 14 bases outside the gene matches. The CDR3 runs 16 residues. Per the germline V gene, CDR1 is SQVTM and CDR2 is ANQGSEA. The CDR3 spells CSAAGGLAGVAGELFF. The DNA for the CDR3 is TGCAGCGCCGCCGGGGGTCTAGCGGGAGTAGCCGGGGAGCTGTTTTTT.

This chain connects TRBV3-1 (or the pseudogene TRBV3-2) to TRBJ2-1, with D uncertain. CDR1 LGHDT and CDR2 YNNKEL come from the germline V gene (reference sequence). V lost 5 bases and J lost 5, with 13 bases in between. There are 14 residues in the CDR3. This CDR3 reads CASSDLGPNNEQFF. The CDR3 coding sequence is TGTGCCAGCAGCGACCTAGGGCCCAACAATGAGCAGTTCTTC.

The rearrangement joins TRBV7-9 to TRBJ2-4; 11 nucleotides match TRBD2. The V and J ends lost 5 bases and 0 bases, in that order; junction bases with no gene match: 12. CDR3 length: 19 amino acids. Germline loops: CDR1 SEHNR, CDR2 FQNEAQ (reference sequence). The CDR3: CASSPGLAVAFLAKNIQYF. The CDR3 DNA reads as TGTGCCAGCAGCCCGGGACTAGCGGTGGCTTTCTTAGCCAAAAACATTCAGTACTTC.

V is TRBV24-1 and J is TRBJ2-1, with 7 nucleotides matching TRBD2. CDR3 length equals 14 residues. V dropped 1 base and J dropped 9; count of bases not matched to a gene: 5. Germline values: CDR1 KGHDR, CDR2 SFDVKD. CDR3 amino acids: CATSDFQGGREQFF. In DNA form, the CDR3 reads TGTGCCACCAGTGATTTTCAGGGAGGGCGTGAGCAGTTCTTC.

The table lists this clone with a count of one. This chain uses TRBV5-6 with TRBJ1-6; TRBD1 is a possible D gene (6 bases). V lost 4 bases and J lost 14, with 28 bases in between. Germline CDR1 is SGHDT and CDR2 is YYEEEE. This CDR3 spans 17 amino acids. DNA of the CDR3: TGTGCCAGCAGCCCCAATTCGGGGGCCCGTGGAGTTCGCACCCTCCACTTT. Amino acid sequence: CASSPNSGARGVRTLHF.

The rearrangement links TRBV7-9 to TRBJ2-5; 12 bases agree with TRBD2. J was trimmed by 5 bases and V by 6 bases; bases with no gene match: 7. There are 15 residues in the CDR3. CDR1 is SEHNR and CDR2 is FQNEAQ in the germline V gene (reference sequence). The CDR3 DNA sequence: TGTGCCAGCAGGACTAGCGGGAGAAGTAGTGAGACCCAGTACTTC. It is translated as CASRTSGRSSETQYF.

The V and J genes are TRBV28 and TRBJ2-7; 8 nucleotides line up with TRBD2. Germline V gene sequence: CDR1 MDHEN, CDR2 SYDVKM. The CDR3 runs 14 residues. J was trimmed by 2 bases and V by 6 bases; bases with no gene match: 6. This CDR3 reads CASSNPGGPYEQYF. CDR3 DNA: TGTGCCAGCAGCAACCCGGGGGGGCCCTACGAGCAGTACTTC.

This chain links TRBV27 with TRBJ2-1; D is possibly TRBD2 (6 bases). Trimming left V 5 bases short and J 0 bases short, with 20 bases between. Germline assignment: CDR1 MNHEY and CDR2 SMNVEV (reference sequence). The CDR3 extends over 18 amino acids. The CDR3 sequence: CASSTRGSGSSSYNEQFF. CDR3 sequence (DNA): TGTGCCAGCAGTACCCGGGGTAGCGGTTCCAGCTCCTACAATGAGCAGTTCTTC.

Details on this clone: A much larger clone lies one base from this, so it may be a read error. Distinct nucleotide sequences in the sample also encode this CDR3. This chain uses TRBV18 with TRBJ2-3; D remains ambiguous. This CDR3 region has 12 residues. Per the germline V gene, CDR1 is KGHSH and CDR2 is LQKENI. V was clipped by 3 bases and J by 4 bases, with 5 bases between them. CDR3 nucleotide sequence: TGTGCCAGCTCACCGGTTGCAGATACGCAGTATTTT. Encoded protein: CASSPVADTQYF.

Turning to this clone: As the CDR3 is not closed by the conserved phenylalanine or tryptophan, this likely results from a read error. The DNA is left out, because the CDR3 cannot be placed on it with certainty; the CDR3 is given as TCRdb lists it. The J gene is TRBJ2-7, the V gene TRBV7-9; the D segment call TRBD1 is taken from the table without a DNA check. Including both end residues, the CDR3 is 11 amino acids long. Germline CDR1 SEHNR, CDR2 FQNEAQ (reference sequence). The CDR3 sequence is CASSLLAGDRD.

DNA of the CDR3: TGTGCCACGCAGGGATTGGAGACCCAGTACTTC. Protein: CATQGLETQYF. V usage is TRBV2 and J usage is TRBJ2-5; D is perhaps TRBD1 (5 bases). This CDR3 is built from 11 residues. The germline CDR1 and CDR2 sequences are SNHLY and FYNNEI. Trimming left V 10 bases short and J 5 bases short, with 11 bases between.

CDR3 in DNA: TGTGCCAGCAGCTGGATTGGGGAACGGACAGATACGCAGTATTTT. Translating gives CASSWIGERTDTQYF. The V gene is TRBV7-3, the J gene TRBJ2-3, with D hard to call. Germline loops: CDR1 SGHTA, CDR2 FQGTGA. V was trimmed by 4 bases and J by 3 bases, leaving 14 bases between them. This CDR3 is built from 15 residues.